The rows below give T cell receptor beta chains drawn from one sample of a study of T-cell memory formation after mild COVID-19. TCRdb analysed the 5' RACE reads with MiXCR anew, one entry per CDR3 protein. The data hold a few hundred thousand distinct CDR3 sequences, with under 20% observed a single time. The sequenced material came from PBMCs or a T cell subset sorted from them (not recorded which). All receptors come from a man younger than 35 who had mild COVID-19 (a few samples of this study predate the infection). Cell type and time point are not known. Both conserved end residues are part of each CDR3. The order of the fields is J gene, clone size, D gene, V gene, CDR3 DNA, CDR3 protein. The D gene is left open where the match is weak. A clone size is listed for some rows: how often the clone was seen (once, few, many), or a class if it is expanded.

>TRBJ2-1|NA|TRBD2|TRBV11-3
TGTGCCAGCAGCTTATTAGCGGGGTCCAATGAGCAGTTCTTC
CASSLLAGSNEQFF
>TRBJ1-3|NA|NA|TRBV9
TGTGCCAGCAGCAGCCAGGGTTTTGCTGGAAACACCATATATTTT
CASSSQGFAGNTIYF
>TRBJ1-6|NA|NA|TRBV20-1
TGCAGTGCTAGAGATATAACAGTTTATAATTCACCCCTCCACTTT
CSARDITVYNSPLHF
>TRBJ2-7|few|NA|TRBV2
TGTGCCAGCAGCGACGCCTACGAGCAGTACTTC
CASSDAYEQYF
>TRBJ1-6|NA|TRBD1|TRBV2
TGTGCCAGCAGACCTAGGACAGGAGTTGATTCACCCCTCCACTTT
CASRPRTGVDSPLHF
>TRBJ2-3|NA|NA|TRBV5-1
TGCGCCAGCTACTACGGCCGACTCCGTAGCACAGATACGCAGTATTTT
CASYYGRLRSTDTQYF
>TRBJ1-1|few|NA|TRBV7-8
TGTGCCAGCAGCTTAAGCGCGGGCACTGAAGCTTTCTTT
CASSLSAGTEAFF
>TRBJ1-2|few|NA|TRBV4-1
TGCGCCAGCAGCCAAGATTTTGGGTTCTATGGCTACACCTTC
CASSQDFGFYGYTF
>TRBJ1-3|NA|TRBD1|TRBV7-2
TGTGCCAGCAGTACAGGGGATGGAAACACCATATATTTT
CASSTGDGNTIYF
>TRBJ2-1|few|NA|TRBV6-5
TGTGCCAGCAGTCGCAGCGCCAGCTCCTACAATGAGCAGTTCTTC
CASSRSASSYNEQFF
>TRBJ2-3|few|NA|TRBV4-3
TGCGCCAGCAGCCAAGAGCGGGCTGTGCACCCAAGCACAGATACGCAGTATTTT
CASSQERAVHPSTDTQYF
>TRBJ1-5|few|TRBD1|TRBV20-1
TGCAGTGCTAGAGTGGACAGGGGTATTCGGGATCAGCCCCAGCATTTT
CSARVDRGIRDQPQHF
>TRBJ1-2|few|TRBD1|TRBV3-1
TGTGCCAGCAGCCTACGGACAGGGATCTATGGCTACACCTTC
CASSLRTGIYGYTF
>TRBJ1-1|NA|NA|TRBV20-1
TGCAGTGCTGGGGGGGTGCAGGGCACTGAAGCTTTCTTT
CSAGGVQGTEAFF
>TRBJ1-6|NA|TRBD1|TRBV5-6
TGTGCCAGCAGCAGAGGGACAGGGCGAAATTCACCCCTACACTTT
CASSRGTGRNSPLHF
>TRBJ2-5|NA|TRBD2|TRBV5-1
TGCGCCAGCAGCTCTCGACTAGCGGGGGTTGAGACCCAGTACTTC
CASSSRLAGVETQYF
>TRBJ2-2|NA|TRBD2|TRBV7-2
TGTGCCAGCAGCCCCCGCGCTAGCGGGGTTACCGGGGAGCTGTTTTTT
CASSPRASGVTGELFF
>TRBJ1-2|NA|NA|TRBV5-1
TGCGCCAGCAGCGCTAACCCCATCCGGGCCATTAACTATGGCTACACCTTC
CASSANPIRAINYGYTF
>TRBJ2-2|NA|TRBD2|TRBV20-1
TGCAGTGCTAGATCCCCTAGCGGGGGATCCCTACTTAACACCGGGGAGCTGTTTTTT
CSARSPSGGSLLNTGELFF
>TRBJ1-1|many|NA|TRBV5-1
TGCGCCAGCAGCTTGGAGGGGGAAGCTTTCTTT
CASSLEGEAFF
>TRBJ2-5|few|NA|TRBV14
TGTGCCAGCAGCCAAGGCACCGGGACTGGCGGAGAGACCCAGTACTTC
CASSQGTGTGGETQYF
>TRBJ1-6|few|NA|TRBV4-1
TGCGCCAGCAGCCATACGACAGTAAATAATTCACCCCTCCACTTT
CASSHTTVNNSPLHF
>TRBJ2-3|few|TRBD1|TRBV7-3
TGTGCCAGCAGCTTAGGGACAGACACAGATACGCAGTATTTT
CASSLGTDTDTQYF
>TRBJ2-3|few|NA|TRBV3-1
TGTGCCAGCAGCCAGGACCTCGTAGGACGTACGCAGTATTTT
CASSQDLVGRTQYF
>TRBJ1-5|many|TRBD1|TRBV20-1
TGCAGTGCTAGAGAGTGGGACAGCCCCCAGCATTTT
CSAREWDSPQHF
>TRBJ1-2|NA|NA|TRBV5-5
TGTGCCAGCAGCTTAGCGGTAGCTAACTATGGCTACACCTTC
CASSLAVANYGYTF
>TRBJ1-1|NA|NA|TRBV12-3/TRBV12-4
TGTGCCAGCAGAACGGGACTTGAAGCTTTCTTT
CASRTGLEAFF
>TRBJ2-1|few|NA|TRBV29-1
TGCAGCGTTGTGGGGATGGGGAGCGGGCAGTTCTTC
CSVVGMGSGQFF